The 15 T cell receptor beta chains listed next were all sequenced from one sample in a study of T-cell reconstitution after alpha-beta-depleted transplantation in children. Preparing the TCRbeta library involved the use of unique molecular identifiers. TCRdb passed the PCR reads through MiXCR, listing each CDR3 protein once. The sample shows nearly 550,000 distinct CDR3 sequences, around 19% of them seen only once. The sequencing here drew on PBMCs from the stem cell graft donor, taken from the stem cell graft. These TCRs come from a human donor who donated a stem cell graft to a child with acute lymphoblastic leukemia.

This clonotype came up a few times. This sequence joins TRBV6-5 and TRBJ1-5; no clear D gene. This CDR3 contains 16 residues. The germline V gene encodes CDR1 MNHEY and CDR2 SVGAGI. The germline V and J ends were trimmed by 2 bases and 0 bases, with 11 bases remaining between them. The CDR3 spells CASSYRAVNSNQPQHF. The CDR3, as DNA: TGTGCCAGCAGTTACCGGGCAGTTAATAGCAATCAGCCCCAGCATTTT.

This chain joins TRBV5-1 and TRBJ1-1, with D possibly matching TRBD1 (5 bases). CDR3 length: 15 residues. Germline CDR1 is SGHRS and CDR2 is YFSETQ. With 3 bases removed from V and 4 bases from J, the gap between germline ends came to 16 bases. The CDR3, as DNA: TGCGCCAGCAGCTCTATGACAGACGCCGTCACTGAAGCTTTCTTT. It yields the protein CASSSMTDAVTEAFF.

CDR3 region: CASSVLRDRGKDTEAFF. The CDR3 DNA follows: TGTGCCAGCAGCGTCCTCCGGGACAGGGGAAAGGACACTGAAGCTTTCTTT. V is TRBV7-8 and J is TRBJ1-1; 10 bases are shared with TRBD1. The CDR3 is 17 amino acids. The J segment lost 3 bases and the V segment lost 5 bases, leaving 12 bases of the junction unmatched. Germline V CDR1 and CDR2: SGHVS, FQNEAQ.

The chain couples TRBV19 to TRBJ2-1; D is unclear. V lost 5 bases, J lost 7 bases, and 12 bases lay in between. CDR1 and CDR2 (germline): LNHDA, SQIVND (reference sequence). This CDR3 has 13 residues. CDR3 bases: TGTGCCAGTAGTCCCCCGGGTCGGAATGAGCAGTTCTTC. Amino acid sequence: CASSPPGRNEQFF. The whole variable domain, remainder taken from reference TRBV19 and TRBJ2-1, is DGGITQSPKYLFRKEGQNVTLSCEQNLNHDAMYWYRQDPGQGLRLIYYSQIVNDFQKGDIAEGYSVSREKKESFPLTVTSAQKNPTAFYLCASSPPGRNEQFFGPGTRLTVL.

The rearrangement joins TRBV3-1 to TRBJ2-7; 7 bases are a match to TRBD2. This CDR3 contains 15 residues. The ends lost 1 base at V and 2 bases at J; junction bases unmatched: 5. Germline loops: CDR1 LGHDT, CDR2 YNNKEL (reference sequence). CDR3 nucleotides: TGTGCCAGCAGCCAAGGCCTAGCGGATACCTACGAGCAGTACTTC. Residues: CASSQGLADTYEQYF.

The rearrangement joins TRBV27 to TRBJ2-1; unclear D gene. Germline CDR1 reads MNHEY; CDR2 reads SMNVEV (reference sequence). The CDR3 totals 12 residues. V lost 5 bases, J lost 3 bases, and 5 bases lay in between. Written as DNA, the CDR3 is TGTGCCAGCAGTAATTTCTACAATGAGCAGTTCTTC. It specifies CASSNFYNEQFF.

This clonotype was seen a few times. The J gene is TRBJ2-5, the V gene TRBV5-1; 7 bases fit TRBD1. Trimming at V came to 1 base and at J to 4 bases, leaving 7 bases not matched to a gene. Germline assignment: CDR1 SGHRS and CDR2 YFSETQ. The CDR3 loop spans 15 amino acids. This chain's CDR3 is CASSLSTGAGETQYF. The CDR3 DNA sequence: TGCGCCAGCAGCTTGTCTACAGGGGCCGGAGAGACCCAGTACTTC.

The chain uses TRBV7-3 and TRBJ2-1; D remains unclear. V was cut by 10 bases and J by 9 bases, with 28 bases left in between. CDR1 SGHTA and CDR2 FQGTGA come from the germline V gene. This CDR3 comprises 16 residues. In DNA form, the CDR3 reads TGTGCCACCCTCGTCACGCGCCTCGTCCTTCACAGTGAGCAGTTCTTC. Translated: CATLVTRLVLHSEQFF.

The chain uses TRBV20-1 and TRBJ1-2, with TRBD1 as a possible D gene (5 bases). Trimming left V 0 bases short and J 5 bases short, with 13 bases between. Germline V gene data show CDR1 as DFQATT and CDR2 as SNEGSKA (reference sequence). There are 14 residues in the CDR3. CDR3 in DNA: TGCAGTGCTAGAGATCAGGGCTTCGGGTATGGCTACACCTTC. Translating gives CSARDQGFGYGYTF.

The CDR3 nucleotides are TGTGCCAGCAGCGATCCAGGACTAGCGGGTAGCACAGATACGCAGTATTTT. Amino acids: CASSDPGLAGSTDTQYF. The V gene is TRBV7-2, the J gene TRBJ2-3; 11 bases are a match to TRBD2. CDR1 is SGHTA, CDR2 FQGNSA, per germline. This CDR3 has 17 amino acids. With 5 bases clipped from V and 0 bases from J, the junction kept 7 bases outside the gene matches.

V is TRBV24-1 and J is TRBJ2-1; possible D gene TRBD1, 5 bases. Looked up from germline, CDR1 is KGHDR and CDR2 is SFDVKD. The V end was cut by 1 base, the J end by 6 bases, with 15 bases between. The CDR3 has 16 residues. The CDR3 region has the DNA TGTGCCACCAGTGATTTCGACAGCGAGAGGTTCAATGAGCAGTTCTTC. Translated, it gives CATSDFDSERFNEQFF.

The table lists this clonotype with a few counts. The chain carries TRBV24-1 and TRBJ1-1; TRBD1 is a possible D gene (5 bases). The CDR3 has 14 residues. Between the trimmed V and J ends, which lost 4 bases and 5 bases, there was a span of 13 bases. Germline CDR1 is KGHDR and CDR2 is SFDVKD. CDR3 residues: CATSDSAGLTEAFF. The CDR3 nucleotides are TGTGCCACCAGTGACTCGGCAGGGTTGACTGAAGCTTTCTTT.

The sample holds a few counts of this clonotype. The chain combines TRBV12-3 or TRBV12-4 with TRBJ2-4; TRBD2 agrees at 8 bases. The CDR3 has 17 residues. The trim removed 6 bases at V and 2 bases at J, leaving 12 bases unmatched. The CDR3 DNA follows: TGTGCCAGCAGCCCCCCCCTAGGCGGGAGGACCAAAAACATTCAGTACTTC. Encoded protein: CASSPPLGGRTKNIQYF.

This clonotype was found a few times. The chain links TRBV7-3 to TRBJ2-7; D might be TRBD1 or TRBD2, each matching 5 bases. Trimming shortened V by 2 bases and J by 2 bases, and 13 bases separated the two germline ends. Germline V gives CDR1 SGHTA, CDR2 FQGTGA. CDR3 length: 15 residues. DNA for the CDR3: TGTGCCAGCAGCTTAGGGTGGGACGGGACCTACGAGCAGTACTTC. Encoded protein: CASSLGWDGTYEQYF.

The rearrangement links TRBV7-3 to TRBJ2-1; 9 bases line up with TRBD2. Germline CDR1 is SGHTA and CDR2 is FQGTGA. The CDR3 is made up of 14 amino acids. V gave up 5 bases and J gave up 7 bases; unmatched junction bases: 6. CDR3 sequence: CASSPSGEGNEQFF. CDR3 in DNA: TGTGCCAGCAGCCCTAGCGGGGAGGGGAATGAGCAGTTCTTC. Supplemented by reference TRBV7-3 and TRBJ2-1, the full variable domain reads GAGVSQTPSNKVTEKGKYVELRCDPISGHTALYWYRQSLGQGPEFLIYFQGTGAADDSGLPNDRFFAVRPEGSVSTLKIQRTERGDSAVYLCASSPSGEGNEQFFGPGTRLTVL.